This TCR beta chain was recorded in a study of metastatic and nonmetastatic thyroid tumors. Study-level background: Thyroid patients, malignant and benign, had repertoires compared across blood and tumor or nodule tissue.

Patients underwent thyroid surgery, and none had received any treatment before it. To note about this clone: The antigen remains undetermined.

Study-level findings and limits: Across blood and tumor, TCR beta diversity in malignant thyroid tumors was reportedly significantly higher than in benign nodules.

TCRdb re-called the PCR reads via MiXCR. The sample carries 15,000 to 20,000 clones, 22% recorded once. The sample was adjacent normal tissue. The source is a female donor with papillary thyroid cancer or a benign thyroid nodule (not recorded which). Some clones in this sample may be carry-over from other donors' samples.

In nucleotides, the CDR3 is TGTGCCAGCAGTTACTCCGGGACTAGCGGGTCCTTAAACATTCAGTACTTC. Translation: CASSYSGTSGSLNIQYF. The rearrangement links TRBV6-2 or TRBV6-3 to TRBJ2-4; 12 bases match TRBD2. The CDR3 has 17 residues. The V segment lost 0 bases and the J segment 6 bases; nucleotides outside the gene matches: 6. CDR1 and CDR2 (germline): MNHEY, SVGEGT.